Listed below are T cell receptor beta chains from one sample, sequenced in a study of blood T cell repertoires in COVID-19. TCRdb keeps only in-frame clones here, not all; method: immunoSEQ multiplex PCR. The sample has around 190,000 clones, nearly 90% seen once. What was sequenced was peripheral blood. Source of these receptors: a man over 45 with COVID-19, enrolled during active disease. Both conserved end residues are part of each CDR3. A D gene is named only where the DNA matches it firmly. A row's size may be missing; if present it is once, few, many or a size class.

v_call: TRBV19
clone_size: -
d_call: TRBD1
j_call: TRBJ1-1
cdr3_aa: CASSTTGGESEAFF
cdr3_nt: TGTGCCAGTAGTACGACAGGGGGAGAGTCTGAAGCTTTCTTT

v_call: TRBV30
clone_size: -
d_call: TRBD2
j_call: TRBJ2-7
cdr3_aa: CAWSVLSGSGEQYF
cdr3_nt: TGTGCCTGGAGTGTACTGAGCGGGAGTGGCGAGCAGTACTTC

v_call: TRBV19
clone_size: -
d_call: TRBD2
j_call: TRBJ2-1
cdr3_aa: CASSIGSGRAYNEQFF
cdr3_nt: TGTGCCAGTAGTATAGGGAGCGGGAGGGCCTACAATGAGCAGTTCTTC

v_call: TRBV11-2
clone_size: once
d_call: TRBD2
j_call: TRBJ2-3
cdr3_aa: CASSLRGAAGGLDTQYF
cdr3_nt: TGTGCCAGCAGCTTACGCGGCGCAGCGGGAGGCCTAGATACGCAGTATTTT

v_call: TRBV18
clone_size: -
d_call: -
j_call: TRBJ1-5
cdr3_aa: CASSPQRGGNNQPQHF
cdr3_nt: TGTGCCAGCTCACCACAGCGCGGCGGGAACAATCAGCCCCAGCATTTT

v_call: TRBV11-2
clone_size: -
d_call: -
j_call: TRBJ2-6
cdr3_aa: CASSPRWSGANVLTF
cdr3_nt: TGTGCCAGCAGCCCCCGGTGGTCTGGGGCCAACGTCCTGACTTTC

v_call: TRBV7-9
clone_size: few
d_call: -
j_call: TRBJ1-1
cdr3_aa: CASSRGEGRAFF
cdr3_nt: TGTGCCAGCAGCCGGGGAGAAGGAAGAGCTTTCTTT

v_call: TRBV30
clone_size: -
d_call: -
j_call: TRBJ1-1
cdr3_aa: CAWSVSRGPYTEAFF
cdr3_nt: TGTGCCTGGAGTGTGTCTAGGGGTCCTTACACTGAAGCTTTCTTT

v_call: TRBV21-1
clone_size: -
d_call: -
j_call: TRBJ2-3
cdr3_aa: CASSNGQGVRWSPSVRGTDTQYF
cdr3_nt: TGTGCCAGCAGCAACGGCCAGGGGGTTCGGTGGTCGCCCAGCGTCCGAGGCACAGATACGCAGTATTTT

v_call: TRBV7-6
clone_size: -
d_call: -
j_call: TRBJ1-3
cdr3_aa: CASSLVPRGSVGNTIYF
cdr3_nt: TGTGCCAGCAGCTTAGTTCCCCGGGGATCCGTTGGAAACACCATATATTTT

v_call: TRBV5-1
clone_size: -
d_call: TRBD1
j_call: TRBJ1-2
cdr3_aa: CASSEEGAGYGYTF
cdr3_nt: TGCGCCAGCAGCGAGGAGGGGGCTGGGTATGGCTACACCTTC

v_call: TRBV5-6
clone_size: -
d_call: TRBD1
j_call: TRBJ1-5
cdr3_aa: CASSYYRQGGPQHF
cdr3_nt: TGTGCCAGCAGCTACTACCGACAGGGCGGGCCCCAGCATTTT

v_call: TRBV28
clone_size: -
d_call: -
j_call: TRBJ1-2
cdr3_aa: CASSLSGRGGYGYTF
cdr3_nt: TGTGCCAGCAGTTTATCCGGAAGGGGAGGCTATGGCTACACCTTC

v_call: TRBV28
clone_size: -
d_call: TRBD1
j_call: TRBJ1-2
cdr3_aa: CASSLTGTAYGYTF
cdr3_nt: TGTGCCAGCAGTTTAACCGGGACAGCATATGGCTACACCTTC

v_call: TRBV29-1
clone_size: -
d_call: -
j_call: TRBJ1-5
cdr3_aa: CSVIQGPNQPQHF
cdr3_nt: TGCAGCGTCATACAGGGTCCCAATCAGCCCCAGCATTTT

v_call: TRBV25-1
clone_size: -
d_call: -
j_call: TRBJ2-6
cdr3_aa: CASSVGSSGANVLTF
cdr3_nt: TGTGCCAGCAGTGTGGGCAGCTCGGGGGCCAACGTCCTGACTTTC

v_call: TRBV7-2
clone_size: -
d_call: TRBD2
j_call: TRBJ2-1
cdr3_aa: CASSHGLAGGSRNNEQFF
cdr3_nt: TGTGCCAGCAGCCACGGACTAGCGGGAGGTTCACGGAACAATGAGCAGTTCTTC

v_call: TRBV7-2
clone_size: -
d_call: -
j_call: TRBJ2-5
cdr3_aa: CASSSTAPGTQYF
cdr3_nt: TGTGCCAGCAGCTCGACAGCTCCGGGGACCCAGTACTTC

v_call: TRBV9
clone_size: -
d_call: -
j_call: TRBJ2-1
cdr3_aa: CASSVVSGMVGEQFF
cdr3_nt: TGTGCCAGCAGCGTAGTTTCGGGGATGGTAGGTGAGCAGTTCTTC

v_call: TRBV6-5
clone_size: -
d_call: TRBD1
j_call: TRBJ2-7
cdr3_aa: CASSYLGQPYEQYF
cdr3_nt: TGTGCCAGCAGTTATCTGGGACAGCCCTACGAGCAGTACTTC

v_call: TRBV6-5
clone_size: -
d_call: -
j_call: TRBJ1-6
cdr3_aa: CASSYEHGRVGRPLHF
cdr3_nt: TGTGCCAGCAGTTACGAACACGGCAGGGTAGGAAGGCCCCTCCACTTT

v_call: TRBV11-2
clone_size: few
d_call: -
j_call: TRBJ2-5
cdr3_aa: CASSWGLPQETQYF
cdr3_nt: TGTGCCAGCAGCTGGGGACTGCCACAAGAGACCCAGTACTTC

v_call: TRBV7-2
clone_size: -
d_call: -
j_call: TRBJ2-1
cdr3_aa: CASSYNPWGLSYNEQFF
cdr3_nt: TGTGCCAGCAGCTATAATCCCTGGGGGCTCTCCTACAATGAGCAGTTCTTC

v_call: TRBV25-1
clone_size: -
d_call: TRBD1
j_call: TRBJ1-5
cdr3_aa: CASSEKGQGAGQPQHF
cdr3_nt: TGTGCCAGCAGTGAGAAAGGACAGGGGGCGGGTCAGCCCCAGCATTTT

v_call: TRBV7-9
clone_size: few
d_call: TRBD1
j_call: TRBJ2-3
cdr3_aa: CASSPGGSADTQYF
cdr3_nt: TGTGCCAGCAGCCCAGGGGGCAGCGCAGATACGCAGTATTTT

v_call: TRBV5-6
clone_size: once
d_call: TRBD1
j_call: TRBJ1-2
cdr3_aa: CASSPGQGEAYGYTF
cdr3_nt: TGTGCCAGCAGCCCAGGACAGGGAGAGGCCTATGGCTACACCTTC

v_call: TRBV7-6
clone_size: -
d_call: TRBD1
j_call: TRBJ1-2
cdr3_aa: CASSLVQGAQVDYTF
cdr3_nt: TGTGCCAGCAGCTTAGTTCAGGGGGCTCAGGTTGACTACACCTTC

v_call: TRBV4-1
clone_size: -
d_call: TRBD2
j_call: TRBJ2-7
cdr3_aa: CASSPGKVAGDLEQYF
cdr3_nt: TGCGCCAGCAGCCCAGGGAAGGTAGCGGGAGACCTCGAGCAGTACTTC

v_call: TRBV9
clone_size: -
d_call: -
j_call: TRBJ2-2
cdr3_aa: CASSVALGTTYTGELFF
cdr3_nt: TGTGCCAGCAGCGTCGCACTCGGGACAACTTACACCGGGGAGCTGTTTTTT

v_call: TRBV6-5
clone_size: -
d_call: TRBD2
j_call: TRBJ2-7
cdr3_aa: CASSPTSGLYEQYF
cdr3_nt: TGTGCCAGCAGCCCGACTAGCGGGCTATACGAGCAGTACTTC

v_call: TRBV28
clone_size: -
d_call: TRBD1
j_call: TRBJ1-1
cdr3_aa: CASSSPPGQGLTEAFF
cdr3_nt: TGTGCCAGCAGTTCCCCCCCGGGACAGGGTCTCACTGAAGCTTTCTTT

v_call: TRBV2
clone_size: once
d_call: -
j_call: TRBJ2-5
cdr3_aa: CASSLPGVRVETQYF
cdr3_nt: TGTGCCAGCAGTCTACCGGGGGTCCGGGTAGAGACCCAGTACTTC

v_call: TRBV7-9
clone_size: many
d_call: TRBD2
j_call: TRBJ2-5
cdr3_aa: CASSVGREGPETQYF
cdr3_nt: TGTGCCAGCAGCGTTGGGCGGGAGGGCCCCGAGACCCAGTACTTC

v_call: TRBV4-2
clone_size: once
d_call: TRBD1
j_call: TRBJ1-2
cdr3_aa: CASSQLDRGPHGYTF
cdr3_nt: TGTGCCAGCAGCCAACTGGACAGGGGGCCACATGGCTACACCTTC

v_call: TRBV6-5
clone_size: -
d_call: -
j_call: TRBJ2-7
cdr3_aa: CASRAEVFYEQYF
cdr3_nt: TGTGCCAGCAGGGCGGAAGTGTTCTACGAGCAGTACTTC

v_call: TRBV5-1
clone_size: -
d_call: TRBD1
j_call: TRBJ1-1
cdr3_aa: CASSFTGGAGTEAFF
cdr3_nt: TGCGCCAGCAGCTTTACAGGGGGCGCCGGCACTGAAGCTTTCTTT

v_call: TRBV7-8
clone_size: -
d_call: TRBD2
j_call: TRBJ2-5
cdr3_aa: CASSPWGAGGPETQYF
cdr3_nt: TGTGCCAGCAGCCCCTGGGGAGCGGGGGGGCCCGAGACCCAGTACTTC

v_call: TRBV7-2
clone_size: -
d_call: TRBD2
j_call: TRBJ2-5
cdr3_aa: CASSRGGLAEGETQYF
cdr3_nt: TGTGCCAGCAGCCGCGGGGGACTAGCGGAAGGAGAGACCCAGTACTTC

v_call: TRBV30
clone_size: -
d_call: -
j_call: TRBJ1-4
cdr3_aa: CAWRRVGGEKLFF
cdr3_nt: TGTGCCTGGAGACGGGTCGGGGGGGAAAAACTGTTTTTT

v_call: TRBV6-1
clone_size: -
d_call: TRBD2
j_call: TRBJ2-5
cdr3_aa: CASSEVLTGGPETQYF
cdr3_nt: TGTGCCAGCAGTGAAGTCCTAACGGGAGGGCCAGAGACCCAGTACTTC

v_call: TRBV6-5
clone_size: -
d_call: -
j_call: TRBJ2-7
cdr3_aa: CASRRPGFPYEQYF
cdr3_nt: TGTGCCAGCAGACGACCGGGGTTCCCGTACGAGCAGTACTTC

v_call: TRBV27
clone_size: -
d_call: -
j_call: TRBJ1-5
cdr3_aa: CASSLSGGNQPQHF
cdr3_nt: TGTGCCAGCAGTTTGTCGGGGGGCAATCAGCCCCAGCATTTT

v_call: TRBV4-1
clone_size: -
d_call: -
j_call: TRBJ1-2
cdr3_aa: CASSQLVGRGGYTF
cdr3_nt: TGCGCCAGCAGCCAATTAGTGGGGAGAGGTGGCTACACCTTC

v_call: TRBV10-3
clone_size: -
d_call: TRBD2
j_call: TRBJ2-7
cdr3_aa: CAISAAGGNYEQYF
cdr3_nt: TGTGCCATCAGTGCTGCGGGAGGGAACTACGAGCAGTACTTC

v_call: TRBV20-1
clone_size: -
d_call: -
j_call: TRBJ2-1
cdr3_aa: CSASKTRGTYNEQFF
cdr3_nt: TGCAGTGCTAGTAAAACCAGGGGAACCTACAATGAGCAGTTCTTC

v_call: TRBV11-3
clone_size: -
d_call: TRBD1
j_call: TRBJ2-3
cdr3_aa: CASSSGQGVLTDTQYF
cdr3_nt: TGTGCCAGCAGCTCCGGACAGGGGGTCCTCACAGATACGCAGTATTTT

v_call: TRBV7-2
clone_size: once
d_call: -
j_call: TRBJ1-5
cdr3_aa: CASSSQSDSNQPQHF
cdr3_nt: TGTGCCAGCAGCTCACAATCAGATAGCAATCAGCCCCAGCATTTT

v_call: TRBV15
clone_size: few
d_call: TRBD1
j_call: TRBJ1-1
cdr3_aa: CATSTRDRGNTEAFF
cdr3_nt: TGTGCCACCAGCACTCGGGACAGGGGGAACACTGAAGCTTTCTTT

v_call: TRBV30
clone_size: -
d_call: -
j_call: TRBJ1-5
cdr3_aa: CAWSGRQGDQPQHF
cdr3_nt: TGTGCCTGGAGCGGGAGGCAGGGTGATCAGCCCCAGCATTTT

v_call: TRBV30
clone_size: -
d_call: -
j_call: TRBJ2-7
cdr3_aa: CAWSVSNRYEQYF
cdr3_nt: TGTGCCTGGAGTGTGTCTAACAGGTACGAGCAGTACTTC

v_call: TRBV27
clone_size: few
d_call: -
j_call: TRBJ2-7
cdr3_aa: CASTSLTGPYEQYF
cdr3_nt: TGTGCCAGCACCTCCCTGACAGGCCCCTACGAGCAGTACTTC

v_call: TRBV6-5
clone_size: once
d_call: -
j_call: TRBJ1-1
cdr3_aa: CASKSEAGARRAFF
cdr3_nt: TGTGCCAGCAAGAGTGAGGCAGGGGCCAGGCGAGCTTTCTTT

v_call: TRBV5-4
clone_size: -
d_call: TRBD1
j_call: TRBJ2-7
cdr3_aa: CASSYPGTEVRQYF
cdr3_nt: TGTGCCAGCAGCTATCCCGGGACAGAAGTGAGGCAGTACTTC

v_call: TRBV6-5
clone_size: -
d_call: -
j_call: TRBJ1-2
cdr3_aa: CASTTFQVVRGYTF
cdr3_nt: TGTGCCAGCACTACTTTTCAGGTCGTTCGGGGCTACACCTTC

v_call: TRBV5-1
clone_size: -
d_call: TRBD1
j_call: TRBJ2-2
cdr3_aa: CASSPQGDRGSGELFF
cdr3_nt: TGCGCCAGCAGCCCGCAGGGGGACAGGGGGTCCGGGGAGCTGTTTTTT

v_call: TRBV21-1
clone_size: -
d_call: -
j_call: TRBJ2-3
cdr3_aa: CASSKGLTDTQYF
cdr3_nt: TGTGCCAGCAGCAAGGGACTCACAGATACGCAGTATTTT

v_call: TRBV20-1
clone_size: -
d_call: -
j_call: TRBJ1-3
cdr3_aa: CSANTGNTIYF
cdr3_nt: TGCAGTGCTAACACTGGAAACACCATATATTTT

v_call: TRBV24-1
clone_size: -
d_call: -
j_call: TRBJ2-3
cdr3_aa: CATSDPGSPADTQYF
cdr3_nt: TGTGCCACCAGTGACCCGGGGTCCCCAGCAGATACGCAGTATTTT

v_call: TRBV5-4
clone_size: -
d_call: TRBD1
j_call: TRBJ1-2
cdr3_aa: CASSNRTGIIGGYTF
cdr3_nt: TGTGCCAGCAGCAACCGGACAGGGATTATTGGAGGCTACACCTTC